The rows below give T cell receptor beta chains drawn from one sample of a study of blood T cell repertoires in COVID-19. The data were produced by immunoSEQ multiplex PCR, yet TCRdb's version contains in-frame clones alone and is incomplete. The sample yields some 70,000 clones, over 80% seen once. Sequencing was done on a sample of peripheral blood. These receptors originate from a human donor in a cohort sampled during active COVID-19. The CDR3 runs from the conserved cysteine through the conserved F or W. A D gene is named only where the DNA matches it firmly. Clone size is given for some rows only: seen once, a few or many times, or a class if the clone is expanded.

clone size | J gene | V gene | D gene | CDR3 DNA | CDR3 protein
NA | TRBJ1-2 | TRBV11-2 | NA | TGTGCCAGCAGCCTCCTCCGGGGGAGGGGTGGCTACACCTTC | CASSLLRGRGGYTF
NA | TRBJ1-5 | TRBV3-1/TRBV3-2 | NA | TGTGCCAGCAGTGGCAGGGATGGCAATCAGCCCCAGCATTTT | CASSGRDGNQPQHF
NA | TRBJ1-2 | TRBV4-2 | NA | TGTGCCAGCAGCCTTGGACCAGGGGGCTACACCTTC | CASSLGPGGYTF
NA | TRBJ1-2 | TRBV28 | TRBD1 | TGTGCCAGCAGTCCGGGACAGGGGGCTGGTGGCTACACCTTC | CASSPGQGAGGYTF
NA | TRBJ1-3 | TRBV5-1 | NA | TGCGCCAGCAGCTTGGCTTACCGGGACTCTGGAAACACCATATATTTT | CASSLAYRDSGNTIYF
NA | TRBJ2-1 | TRBV5-1 | TRBD2 | TGCGCCAGCAGCTTGGGTTTTAGCGGGAGCTACAATGAGCAGTTCTTC | CASSLGFSGSYNEQFF
NA | TRBJ2-5 | TRBV10-3 | TRBD1 | TGTGCCATCAGGACAGGGGGCCTAGAGACCCAGTACTTC | CAIRTGGLETQYF
once | TRBJ2-3 | TRBV7-2 | TRBD2 | TGTGCCAGCAGCTCCGGGACTAGCGGGAGTATGGGGACAGATACGCAGTATTTT | CASSSGTSGSMGTDTQYF
NA | TRBJ2-5 | TRBV5-4 | NA | TGTGCCAGCAGCTTGGCCTTGACTACCCAAGAGACCCAGTACTTC | CASSLALTTQETQYF
NA | TRBJ2-2 | TRBV7-2 | TRBD2 | TGTGCCAGCAGCTCAGGGACTAGCACAGTGGAGCTGTTTTTT | CASSSGTSTVELFF
NA | TRBJ1-2 | TRBV28 | NA | TGTGCCAGCAGTTTATACTTTCGGGGCAGGGAAAGGGGGAACTATGGCTACACCTTC | CASSLYFRGRERGNYGYTF
NA | TRBJ2-7 | TRBV7-2 | NA | TGTGCCAGCAGCTTATGGCAGGGGGGAAAAGAGCAGTACTTC | CASSLWQGGKEQYF
NA | TRBJ1-6 | TRBV2 | NA | TGTGCCAGCAGTGGGGCGGGTGGGTCCTATAATTCACCCCTCCACTTT | CASSGAGGSYNSPLHF
NA | TRBJ2-3 | TRBV5-1 | NA | TGCGCCAGCAAGGGGTTGGGGGCTAGCACAGATACGCAGTATTTT | CASKGLGASTDTQYF
NA | TRBJ2-5 | TRBV9 | TRBD2 | TGTGCCAGCAGCCCAAGACGACTAGCGGGAGTGGAGACCCAGTACTTC | CASSPRRLAGVETQYF
NA | TRBJ1-5 | TRBV6-5 | NA | TGTGCCAGCAGTTACGTGAGTGGCGACATTAAGCATTTT | CASSYVSGDIKHF
NA | TRBJ1-4 | TRBV7-9 | TRBD1 | TGTGCCAGCAGCTCGGACAGGGTGACTAATGAAAAACTGTTTTTT | CASSSDRVTNEKLFF